This section outlines one T cell receptor (beta chain) sequence together with its context. TCRdb's table, derived via immunoSEQ multiplex PCR, lists solely in-frame clones and lacks some. The sample has 35,000 to 55,000 clones, around nine tenths seen once. The record originates from a study of blood T cell repertoires in COVID-19. Germline CDR1 and CDR2: MNHEY and SVGEGT. Germline trimming cut 6 bases from V and 2 bases from J; bases unmatched to any gene: 9. The length of the CDR3 is 16 residues. V and J are TRBV6-2 or TRBV6-3 and TRBJ2-1; 8 nucleotides agree with TRBD1. The sequenced sample consisted of peripheral blood. The TCR sequence derives from a human donor in a cohort sampled during active COVID-19. CDR3 nucleotide sequence: TGTGCCAGCAGCCCCGGGCGACAGGGGACCTACAATGAGCAGTTCTTC. This translates into CASSPGRQGTYNEQFF.